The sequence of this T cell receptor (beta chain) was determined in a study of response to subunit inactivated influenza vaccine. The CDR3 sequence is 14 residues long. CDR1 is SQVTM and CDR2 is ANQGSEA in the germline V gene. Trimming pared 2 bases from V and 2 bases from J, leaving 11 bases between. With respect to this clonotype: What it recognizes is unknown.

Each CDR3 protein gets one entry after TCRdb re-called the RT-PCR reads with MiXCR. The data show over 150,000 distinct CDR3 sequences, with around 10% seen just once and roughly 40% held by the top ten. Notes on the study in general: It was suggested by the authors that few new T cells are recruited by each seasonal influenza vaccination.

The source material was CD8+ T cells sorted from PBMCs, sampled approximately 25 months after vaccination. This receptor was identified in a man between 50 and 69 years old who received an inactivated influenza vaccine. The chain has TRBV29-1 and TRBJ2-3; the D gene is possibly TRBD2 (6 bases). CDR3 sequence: CSVEFGGNTDTQYF. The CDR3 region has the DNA TGCAGCGTTGAATTTGGGGGGAACACAGATACGCAGTATTTT.